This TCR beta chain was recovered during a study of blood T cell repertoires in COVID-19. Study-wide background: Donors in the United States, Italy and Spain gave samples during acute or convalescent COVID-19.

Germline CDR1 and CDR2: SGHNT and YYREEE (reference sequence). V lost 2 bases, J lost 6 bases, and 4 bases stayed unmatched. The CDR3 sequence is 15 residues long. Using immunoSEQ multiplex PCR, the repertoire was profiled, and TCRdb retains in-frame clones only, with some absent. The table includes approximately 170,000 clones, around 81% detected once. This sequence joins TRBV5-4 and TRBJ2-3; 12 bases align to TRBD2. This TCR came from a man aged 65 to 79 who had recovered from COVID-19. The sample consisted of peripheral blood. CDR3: CASSLLAGGSDTQYF. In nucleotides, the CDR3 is TGTGCCAGCAGCTTACTAGCGGGAGGTAGCGATACGCAGTATTTT.